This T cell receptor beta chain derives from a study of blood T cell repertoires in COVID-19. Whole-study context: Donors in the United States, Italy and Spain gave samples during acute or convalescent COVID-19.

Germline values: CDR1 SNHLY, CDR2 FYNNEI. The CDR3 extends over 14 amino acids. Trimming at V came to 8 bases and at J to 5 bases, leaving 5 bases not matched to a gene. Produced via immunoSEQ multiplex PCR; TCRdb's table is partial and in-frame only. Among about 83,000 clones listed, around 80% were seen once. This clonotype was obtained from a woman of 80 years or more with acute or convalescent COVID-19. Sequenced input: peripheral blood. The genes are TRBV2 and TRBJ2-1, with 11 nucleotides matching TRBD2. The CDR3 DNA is TGTGCCAGCGGTACTAGCGGGGGAGACAATGAGCAGTTCTTC. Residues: CASGTSGGDNEQFF.